This T cell receptor beta chain appears in the sequencing data of a study of blood T cell repertoires in COVID-19. On the study more broadly: Sample material is recorded as cDNA or gDNA derived from T cells, B-cell-depleted T cells, or PBMCs.

Authors' processing steps: Estimation of nucleated cell counts relied on the amplification of reference gene primers. Some clones are missing from TCRdb's copy, which holds only in-frame ones; the method was immunoSEQ multiplex PCR. The V and J calls and clone size were taken over from that table, and D and trimming were inferred from the DNA. The sample yields roughly 290,000 clones, almost 90% seen once. V lost 4 bases, J lost 0 bases, and 13 bases lay in between. Germline V gene lookup returns CDR1 MDHEN and CDR2 SYDVKM. This CDR3 contains 15 residues. Study members were between roughly 18 and 100 years old and lived in 24 US regions. Participants were placed into cohorts based on the clinical history they reported.

The gene calls are TRBV28 and TRBJ2-7; D is unresolved. The sequenced sample was PBMCs or T cells enriched from blood (not recorded which). This TCR derives from a woman younger than 35 with acute COVID-19. DNA of the CDR3: TGTGCCAGCAGTTCGCAGGTTCATTTCTCCTACGAGCAGTACTTC. It encodes CASSSQVHFSYEQYF.